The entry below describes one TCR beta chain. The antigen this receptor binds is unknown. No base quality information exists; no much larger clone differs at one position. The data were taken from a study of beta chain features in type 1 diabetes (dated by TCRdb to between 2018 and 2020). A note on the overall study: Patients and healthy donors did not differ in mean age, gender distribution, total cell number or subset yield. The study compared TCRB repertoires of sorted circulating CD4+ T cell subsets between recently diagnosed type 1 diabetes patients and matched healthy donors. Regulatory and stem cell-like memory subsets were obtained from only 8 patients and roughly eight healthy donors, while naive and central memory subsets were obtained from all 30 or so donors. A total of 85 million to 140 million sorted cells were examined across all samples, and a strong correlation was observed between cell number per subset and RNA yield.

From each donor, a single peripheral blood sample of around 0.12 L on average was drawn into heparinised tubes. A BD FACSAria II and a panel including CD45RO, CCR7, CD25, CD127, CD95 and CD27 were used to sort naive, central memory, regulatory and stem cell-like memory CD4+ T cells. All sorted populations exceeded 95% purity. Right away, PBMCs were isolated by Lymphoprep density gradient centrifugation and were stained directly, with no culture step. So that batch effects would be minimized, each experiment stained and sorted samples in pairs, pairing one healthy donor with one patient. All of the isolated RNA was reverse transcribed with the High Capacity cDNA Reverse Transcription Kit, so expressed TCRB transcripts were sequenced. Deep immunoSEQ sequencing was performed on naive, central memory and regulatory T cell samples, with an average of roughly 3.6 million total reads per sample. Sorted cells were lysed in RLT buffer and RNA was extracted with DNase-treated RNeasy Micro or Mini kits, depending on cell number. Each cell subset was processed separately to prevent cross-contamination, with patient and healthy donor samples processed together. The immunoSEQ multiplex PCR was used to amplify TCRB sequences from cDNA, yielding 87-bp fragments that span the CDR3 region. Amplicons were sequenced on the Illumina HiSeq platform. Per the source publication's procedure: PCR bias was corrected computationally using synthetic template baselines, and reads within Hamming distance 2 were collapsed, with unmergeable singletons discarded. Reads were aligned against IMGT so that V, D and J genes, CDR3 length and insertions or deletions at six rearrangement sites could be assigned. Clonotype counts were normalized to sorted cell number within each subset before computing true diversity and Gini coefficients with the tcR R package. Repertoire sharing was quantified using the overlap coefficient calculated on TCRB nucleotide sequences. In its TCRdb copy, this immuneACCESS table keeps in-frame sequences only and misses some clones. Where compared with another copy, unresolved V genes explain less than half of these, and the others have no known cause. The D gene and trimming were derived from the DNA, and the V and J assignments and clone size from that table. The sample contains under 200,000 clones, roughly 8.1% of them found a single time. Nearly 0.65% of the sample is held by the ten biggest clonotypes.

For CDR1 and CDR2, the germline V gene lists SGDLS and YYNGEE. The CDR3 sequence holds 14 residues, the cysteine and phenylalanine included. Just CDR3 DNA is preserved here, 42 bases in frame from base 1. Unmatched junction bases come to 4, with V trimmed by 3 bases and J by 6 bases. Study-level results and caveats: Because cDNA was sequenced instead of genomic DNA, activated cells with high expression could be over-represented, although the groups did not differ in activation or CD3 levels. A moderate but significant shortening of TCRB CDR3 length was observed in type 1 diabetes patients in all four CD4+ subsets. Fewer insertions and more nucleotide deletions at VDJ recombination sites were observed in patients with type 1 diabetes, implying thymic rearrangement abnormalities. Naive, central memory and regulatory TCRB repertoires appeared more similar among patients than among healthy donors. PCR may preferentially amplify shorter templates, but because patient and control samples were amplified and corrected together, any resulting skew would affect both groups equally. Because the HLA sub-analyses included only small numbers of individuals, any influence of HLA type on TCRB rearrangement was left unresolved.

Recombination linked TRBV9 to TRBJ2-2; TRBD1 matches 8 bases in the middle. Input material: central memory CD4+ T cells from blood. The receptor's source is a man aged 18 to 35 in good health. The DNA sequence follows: TGTGCCAGCAGCGATCGGACAGGGTCCGGGGAGCTGTTTTTT. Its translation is CASSDRTGSGELFF.